Listed below are T cell receptor beta chains from one sample, sequenced in a study of blood T cell repertoires in COVID-19. Clones were sequenced by immunoSEQ multiplex PCR, and TCRdb holds only the in-frame ones, with some missing. The data show about 320,000 clones, about nine tenths seen once. The sample comprised PBMCs or T cells enriched from blood (not recorded which). The receptors here all came from a man between 60 and 70 years old who had recovered from COVID-19. Both conserved end residues are part of each CDR3. The D gene is left open where the match is weak. The size entry is marked missing in some rows and otherwise reads once, few, many or a size class.

clone_size	d_call	cdr3_length	v_call	j_call	cdr3_aa	cdr3_nt
NA	NA	15	TRBV7-2	TRBJ2-5	CASSSVRTSQETQYF	TGTGCCAGCAGCTCAGTCAGAACTAGCCAAGAGACCCAGTACTTC
NA	TRBD1	14	TRBV27	TRBJ1-5	CASSSTGGNQPQHF	TGTGCCAGCAGTTCAACAGGGGGCAATCAGCCCCAGCATTTT
once	TRBD1	15	TRBV5-8	TRBJ1-1	CASSFGTGAELSAFF	TGTGCCAGCAGCTTCGGGACAGGGGCTGAACTTTCCGCTTTCTTT
NA	TRBD2	15	TRBV6-2/TRBV6-3	TRBJ2-7	CASSYSWLAGGEQYF	TGTGCCAGCAGTTACTCCTGGCTAGCGGGAGGCGAGCAGTACTTC
NA	NA	14	TRBV13	TRBJ1-1	CASRRGGENTEAFF	TGTGCCAGCAGGCGGGGAGGGGAGAACACTGAAGCTTTCTTT
NA	TRBD2	16	TRBV14	TRBJ2-5	CASSHEGLAGAETQYF	TGTGCCAGCAGCCACGAGGGACTAGCGGGGGCAGAGACCCAGTACTTC
once	TRBD1	15	TRBV7-9	TRBJ1-4	CASSPPGQRHEKLFF	TGTGCCAGCAGCCCACCGGGACAGAGGCACGAAAAACTGTTTTTT
NA	NA	14	TRBV24-1	TRBJ2-1	CATSAEVFNNEQFF	TGTGCCACCAGTGCCGAGGTCTTTAACAATGAGCAGTTCTTC
NA	TRBD2	16	TRBV20-1	TRBJ2-1	CSASREGRRVYNEQFF	TGCAGTGCTAGTCGGGAGGGCCGAAGAGTTTACAATGAGCAGTTCTTC
few	TRBD2	17	TRBV5-4	TRBJ2-2	CASSLGSSGRDTGELFF	TGTGCCAGCAGCTTGGGTTCTAGCGGGAGGGACACCGGGGAGCTGTTTTTT
NA	NA	14	TRBV3-1/TRBV3-2	TRBJ1-4	CASSQDPRGEKLFF	TGTGCCAGCAGCCAAGACCCCAGAGGTGAAAAACTGTTTTTT
NA	NA	16	TRBV5-1	TRBJ1-2	CASSLAGAAGTYGYTF	TGCGCCAGCAGCTTGGCAGGGGCCGCAGGTACCTATGGCTACACCTTC
NA	TRBD1	15	TRBV28	TRBJ2-5	CASSLSGTARETQYF	TGTGCCAGCAGTCTCTCGGGGACAGCGCGGGAGACCCAGTACTTC
once	TRBD2	14	TRBV7-2	TRBJ2-1	CASSFGTSSNEQFF	TGTGCCAGCAGCTTCGGGACTAGTTCCAATGAGCAGTTCTTC
NA	TRBD1	17	TRBV7-2	TRBJ2-1	CASSKSGTGNLYNEQFF	TGTGCCAGCAGCAAATCCGGGACAGGGAATTTATACAATGAGCAGTTCTTC
few	TRBD2	21	TRBV6-2/TRBV6-3	TRBJ2-7	CASSYNLRLAGDLSVSYEQYF	TGTGCCAGCAGTTACAACCTCAGACTAGCGGGAGACCTCTCTGTCTCCTACGAGCAGTACTTC
NA	NA	15	TRBV18	TRBJ1-5	CASSPLGQINQPQHF	TGTGCCAGCTCACCGTTAGGACAGATCAATCAGCCCCAGCATTTT
NA	TRBD2	17	TRBV19	TRBJ2-7	CASSISRLAGSSYEQYF	TGTGCCAGTAGTATTTCCCGACTAGCGGGAAGCTCCTACGAGCAGTACTTC
NA	TRBD1	13	TRBV9	TRBJ1-6	CASSGQGNSPLHF	TGTGCCAGCAGCGGACAGGGAAATTCACCCCTCCACTTT
NA	TRBD2	20	TRBV9	TRBJ2-2	CASSPQLGLAGGLNTGELFF	TGTGCCAGCAGCCCACAGTTGGGACTAGCGGGAGGGTTGAACACCGGGGAGCTGTTTTTT
NA	NA	16	TRBV5-1	TRBJ2-2	CASSPGSSGNTGELFF	TGCGCCAGCAGCCCGGGTTCGAGCGGGAACACCGGGGAGCTGTTTTTT
NA	TRBD1	16	TRBV3-1/TRBV3-2	TRBJ1-2	CASSQAGTGGAYGYTF	TGTGCCAGCAGCCAAGCCGGGACAGGGGGTGCCTATGGCTACACCTTC
NA	NA	13	TRBV6-2/TRBV6-3	TRBJ2-7	CASSYGHSYEQYF	TGTGCCAGCAGTTACGGGCATTCCTACGAGCAGTACTTC
NA	NA	15	TRBV10-3	TRBJ2-3	CAISASAGTVDTQYF	TGTGCCATCAGTGCTTCGGCGGGAACGGTAGATACGCAGTATTTT
NA	TRBD1	15	TRBV6-5	TRBJ2-3	CASSTRDRGTDTQYF	TGTGCCAGCAGTACCCGGGACAGGGGCACAGATACGCAGTATTTT
NA	NA	12	TRBV6-5	TRBJ1-1	CASSFTGIEAFF	TGTGCCAGCAGTTTTACAGGGATTGAGGCTTTCTTT
once	NA	14	TRBV28	TRBJ1-2	CASSGAVLNYGYTF	TGTGCCAGCAGTGGGGCTGTTCTTAACTATGGCTACACCTTC
NA	NA	15	TRBV28	TRBJ2-1	CASTERTSSYNEQFF	TGTGCCAGCACGGAACGGACAAGCTCCTACAATGAGCAGTTCTTC
many	TRBD2	14	TRBV5-6	TRBJ2-3	CASSPRGRADTQYF	TGTGCCAGCAGCCCCCGGGGGAGGGCAGATACGCAGTATTTT
NA	TRBD2	15	TRBV9	TRBJ2-7	CASSVQAGATYEQYF	TGTGCCAGCAGCGTACAAGCGGGAGCCACCTACGAGCAGTACTTC
few	TRBD2	19	TRBV11-2	TRBJ2-1	CASSLDSLVGLAGYNEQFF	TGTGCCAGCAGCTTAGATTCTCTTGTTGGACTAGCGGGGTACAATGAGCAGTTCTTC
NA	NA	14	TRBV11-3	TRBJ2-7	CASSLRSGHYEQYF	TGTGCCAGCAGCTTACGTAGCGGACACTACGAGCAGTACTTC
NA	NA	14	TRBV18	TRBJ1-2	CASSPREGGNGYTF	TGTGCCAGCTCACCACGGGAGGGCGGCAATGGCTACACCTTC
NA	TRBD1	11	TRBV29-1	TRBJ1-2	CSGQGIYGYTF	TGCAGCGGACAGGGGATCTATGGCTACACCTTC
NA	TRBD2	18	TRBV9	TRBJ2-1	CASSVVAGGPNSYNEQFF	TGTGCCAGCAGCGTAGTCGCGGGAGGGCCTAACTCCTACAATGAGCAGTTCTTC
NA	NA	14	TRBV20-1	TRBJ1-5	CSASPDSNNQPQHF	TGCAGTGCTAGTCCGGACAGCAACAATCAGCCCCAGCATTTT
NA	NA	14	TRBV29-1	TRBJ1-5	CSVGGPDFGQPQHF	TGCAGCGTTGGAGGGCCCGATTTCGGTCAGCCCCAGCATTTT
NA	NA	11	TRBV6-2/TRBV6-3	TRBJ2-7	CASSYGPEQYF	TGTGCCAGCAGTTACGGCCCCGAGCAGTACTTC
NA	NA	15	TRBV5-1	TRBJ2-5	CASRDAGTPEETQYF	TGCGCCAGCAGGGATGCCGGGACACCTGAAGAGACCCAGTACTTC
NA	NA	16	TRBV18	TRBJ2-5	CASSPPARREGETQYF	TGTGCCAGCTCACCACCGGCGAGGCGGGAAGGTGAGACCCAGTACTTC
NA	NA	14	TRBV2	TRBJ1-5	CASREGSSNQPQHF	TGTGCCAGCAGGGAGGGTTCGAGCAATCAGCCCCAGCATTTT
NA	TRBD1	14	TRBV28	TRBJ1-6	CASRWGQGAPPLHF	TGTGCCAGCAGGTGGGGACAGGGGGCACCACCCCTCCACTTT
NA	NA	18	TRBV19	TRBJ2-1	CASSSGQGAGGHYNEQFF	TGTGCCAGTAGTAGTGGACAGGGAGCGGGAGGCCACTACAATGAGCAGTTCTTC
NA	TRBD1	18	TRBV4-3	TRBJ1-4	CASSQEPYKGQDNEKLFF	TGCGCCAGCAGCCAAGAACCTTACAAGGGACAGGATAATGAAAAACTGTTTTTT
NA	NA	15	TRBV4-1	TRBJ2-3	CASSRTQGTADTQYF	TGCGCCAGCAGCCGAACACAAGGGACTGCGGATACGCAGTATTTT
NA	TRBD1	16	TRBV11-2	TRBJ2-7	CASSLMRTGGPYEQYF	TGTGCCAGCAGCCTCATGCGGACAGGGGGACCCTACGAGCAGTACTTC
NA	NA	15	TRBV28	TRBJ1-3	CASIPTDSSGNTIYF	TGTGCCAGCATCCCGACAGATAGCTCTGGAAACACCATATATTTT
NA	NA	15	TRBV4-3	TRBJ2-7	CASSQDRGATYEQYF	TGCGCCAGCAGCCAAGATCGGGGGGCCACCTACGAGCAGTACTTC
NA	TRBD1	15	TRBV16	TRBJ1-2	CASSQFDRANYGYTF	TGTGCCAGCAGCCAATTTGACAGGGCTAACTATGGCTACACCTTC
NA	NA	15	TRBV19	TRBJ2-1	CASSEGLSSYNEQFF	TGTGCCAGTAGTGAAGGACTAAGCTCCTACAATGAGCAGTTCTTC
NA	TRBD1	16	TRBV27	TRBJ1-2	CASSEGDRGANYGYTF	TGTGCCAGCAGTGAGGGGGACAGGGGGGCTAACTATGGCTACACCTTC
NA	NA	17	TRBV4-1	TRBJ2-7	CASSQPTFRGLSYEQYF	TGCGCCAGCAGCCAACCTACGTTCAGGGGCCTGTCCTACGAGCAGTACTTC
NA	TRBD1	14	TRBV28	TRBJ1-4	CASRRQGHFEKLFF	TGTGCCAGCAGGAGACAGGGACATTTTGAAAAACTGTTTTTT